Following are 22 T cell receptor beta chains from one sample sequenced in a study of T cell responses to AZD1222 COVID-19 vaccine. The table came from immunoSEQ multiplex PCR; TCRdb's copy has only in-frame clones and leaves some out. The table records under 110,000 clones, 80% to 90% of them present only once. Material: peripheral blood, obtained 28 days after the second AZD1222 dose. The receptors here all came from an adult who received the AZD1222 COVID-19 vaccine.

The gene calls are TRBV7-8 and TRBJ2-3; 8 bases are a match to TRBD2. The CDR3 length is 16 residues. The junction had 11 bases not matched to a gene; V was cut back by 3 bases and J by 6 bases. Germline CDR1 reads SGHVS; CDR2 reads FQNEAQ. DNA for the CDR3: TGTGCCAGCAGCTTTAGCGGGACTGGAGGGGCCGATACGCAGTATTTT. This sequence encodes CASSFSGTGGADTQYF.

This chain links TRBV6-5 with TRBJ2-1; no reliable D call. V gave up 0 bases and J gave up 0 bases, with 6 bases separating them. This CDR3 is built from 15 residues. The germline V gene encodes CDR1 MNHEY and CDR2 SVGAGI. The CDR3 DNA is TGTGCCAGCAGTTACTCTCTTAGCTCCTACAATGAGCAGTTCTTC. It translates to CASSYSLSSYNEQFF.

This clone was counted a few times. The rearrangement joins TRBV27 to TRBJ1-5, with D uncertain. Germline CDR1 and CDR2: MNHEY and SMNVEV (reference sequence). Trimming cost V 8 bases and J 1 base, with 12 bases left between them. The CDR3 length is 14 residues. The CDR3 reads CASSGLLSNQPQHF. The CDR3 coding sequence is TGTGCCAGCTCAGGCCTTTTGAGCAATCAGCCCCAGCATTTT.

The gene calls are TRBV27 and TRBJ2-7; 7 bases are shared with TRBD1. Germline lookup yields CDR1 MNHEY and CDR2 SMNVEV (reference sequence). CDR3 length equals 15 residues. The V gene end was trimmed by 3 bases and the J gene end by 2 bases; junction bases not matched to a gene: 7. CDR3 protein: CASSFRDSIPYEQYF. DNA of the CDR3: TGTGCCAGCAGTTTCCGGGACAGCATACCCTACGAGCAGTACTTC.

This chain's CDR3 is CASSLATGFDEQYF. The DNA for the CDR3 is TGTGCCAGCAGCTTAGCAACGGGGTTCGACGAGCAGTACTTC. This chain connects TRBV7-9 to TRBJ2-7, with a tentative D call TRBD2 (5 bases). This CDR3 contains 14 residues. The V end lost 0 bases, the J end lost 5 bases, and 11 bases lay between the germline ends. The germline gives CDR1 SEHNR, CDR2 FQNEAQ (reference sequence). The full variable domain, rest sourced from reference TRBV7-9 and TRBJ2-7, is DTGVSQNPRHKITKRGQNVTFRCDPISEHNRLYWYRQTLGQGPEFLTYFQNEAQLEKSRLLSDRFSAERPKGSFSTLEIQRTEQGDSAMYLCASSLATGFDEQYFGPGTRLTVT.

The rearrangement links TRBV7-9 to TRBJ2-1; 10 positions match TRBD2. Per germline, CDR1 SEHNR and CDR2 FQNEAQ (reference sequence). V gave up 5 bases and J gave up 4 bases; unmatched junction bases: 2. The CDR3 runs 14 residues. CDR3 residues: CASSSSGGYNEQFF. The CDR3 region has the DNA TGTGCCAGCAGCAGTAGCGGGGGGTACAATGAGCAGTTCTTC.

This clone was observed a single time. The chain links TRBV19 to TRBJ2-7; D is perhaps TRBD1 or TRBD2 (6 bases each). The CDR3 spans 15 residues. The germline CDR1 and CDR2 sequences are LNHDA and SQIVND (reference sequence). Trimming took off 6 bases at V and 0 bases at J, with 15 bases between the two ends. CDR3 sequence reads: CASSGGGDASYEQYF. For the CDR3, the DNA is TGTGCCAGTAGCGGAGGGGGAGATGCCTCCTACGAGCAGTACTTC.

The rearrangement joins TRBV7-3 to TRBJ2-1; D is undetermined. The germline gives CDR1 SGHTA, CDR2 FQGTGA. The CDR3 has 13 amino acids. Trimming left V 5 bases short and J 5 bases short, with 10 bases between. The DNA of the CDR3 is TGTGCCAGCAGCCTCAAGCTGCACAATGAGCAGTTCTTC. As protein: CASSLKLHNEQFF.

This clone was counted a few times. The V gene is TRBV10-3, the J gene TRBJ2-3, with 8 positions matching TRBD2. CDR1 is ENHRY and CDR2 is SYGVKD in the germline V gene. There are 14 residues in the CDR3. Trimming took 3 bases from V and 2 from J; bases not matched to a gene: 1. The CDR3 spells CAISEAGATDTQYF. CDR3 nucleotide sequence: TGTGCCATCAGTGAAGCGGGGGCCACAGATACGCAGTATTTT.

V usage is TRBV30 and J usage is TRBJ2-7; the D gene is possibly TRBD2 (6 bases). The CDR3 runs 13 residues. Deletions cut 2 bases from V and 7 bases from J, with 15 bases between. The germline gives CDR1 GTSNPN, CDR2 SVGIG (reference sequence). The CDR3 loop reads CAWSPHAGREQYF. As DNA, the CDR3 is TGTGCCTGGAGTCCCCACGCGGGGAGAGAGCAGTACTTC.

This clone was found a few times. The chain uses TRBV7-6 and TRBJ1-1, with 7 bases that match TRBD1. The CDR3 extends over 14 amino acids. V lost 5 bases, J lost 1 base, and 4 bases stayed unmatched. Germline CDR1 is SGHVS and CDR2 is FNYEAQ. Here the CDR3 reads CASSAYRGNTEAFF. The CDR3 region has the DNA TGTGCCAGCAGCGCGTACAGGGGGAACACTGAAGCTTTCTTT.

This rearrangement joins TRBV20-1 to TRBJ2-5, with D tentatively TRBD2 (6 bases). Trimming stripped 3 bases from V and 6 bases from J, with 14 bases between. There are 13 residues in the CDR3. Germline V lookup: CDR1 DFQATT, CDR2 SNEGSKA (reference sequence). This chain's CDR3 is CSASTPGEKTQYF. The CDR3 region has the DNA TGCAGTGCTAGTACTCCGGGGGAGAAGACCCAGTACTTC.

The CDR3 nucleotides are TGTGCCAGCAGTCGGGGCCCCTACGAGCAGTACTTC. Its protein product is CASSRGPYEQYF. The chain employs TRBV6-5 and TRBJ2-7; D may be TRBD1 or TRBD2 (5 bases each). The V end was cut by 5 bases, the J end by 2 bases, with 7 bases between. Germline V CDR1 and CDR2: MNHEY, SVGAGI. This CDR3 is built from 12 residues.

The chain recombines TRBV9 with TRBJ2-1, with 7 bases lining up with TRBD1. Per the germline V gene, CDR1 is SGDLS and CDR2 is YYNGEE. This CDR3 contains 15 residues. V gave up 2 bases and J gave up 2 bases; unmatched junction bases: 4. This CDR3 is CASSVSGTAYNEQFF. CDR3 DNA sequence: TGTGCCAGCAGCGTTTCCGGGACAGCCTACAATGAGCAGTTCTTC. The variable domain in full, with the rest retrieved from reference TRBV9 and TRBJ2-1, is DSGVTQTPKHLITATGQRVTLRCSPRSGDLSVYWYQQSLDQGLQFLIQYYNGEERAKGNILERFSAQQFPDLHSELNLSSLELGDSALYFCASSVSGTAYNEQFFGPGTRLTVL.

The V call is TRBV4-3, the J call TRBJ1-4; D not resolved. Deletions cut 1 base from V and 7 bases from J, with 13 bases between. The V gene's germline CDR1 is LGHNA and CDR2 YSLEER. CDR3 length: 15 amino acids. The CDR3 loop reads CASSQAVGAGEKLFF. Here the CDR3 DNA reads TGCGCCAGCAGCCAAGCGGTGGGTGCTGGTGAAAAACTGTTTTTT.

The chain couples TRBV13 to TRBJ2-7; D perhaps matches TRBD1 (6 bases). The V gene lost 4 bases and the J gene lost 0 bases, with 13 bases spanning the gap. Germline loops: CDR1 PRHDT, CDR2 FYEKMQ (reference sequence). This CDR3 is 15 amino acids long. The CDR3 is CASSSYRVSSYEQYF. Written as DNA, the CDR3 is TGTGCCAGCAGCTCCTACAGGGTGAGCTCCTACGAGCAGTACTTC.

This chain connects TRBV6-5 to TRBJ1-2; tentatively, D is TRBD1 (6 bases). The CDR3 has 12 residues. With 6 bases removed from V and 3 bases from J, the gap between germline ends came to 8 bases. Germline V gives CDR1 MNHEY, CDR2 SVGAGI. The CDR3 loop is CASSRGDYGYTF. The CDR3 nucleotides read TGTGCCAGCAGCAGGGGTGACTATGGCTACACCTTC.

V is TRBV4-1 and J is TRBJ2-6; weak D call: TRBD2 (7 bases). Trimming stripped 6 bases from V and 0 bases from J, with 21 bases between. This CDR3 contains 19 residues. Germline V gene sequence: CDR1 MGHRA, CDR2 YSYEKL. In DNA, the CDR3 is TGCGCCAGCAGGCCATGGTTCGGGGGGCCGACCTCTGGGGCCAACGTCCTGACTTTC. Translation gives CASRPWFGGPTSGANVLTF.

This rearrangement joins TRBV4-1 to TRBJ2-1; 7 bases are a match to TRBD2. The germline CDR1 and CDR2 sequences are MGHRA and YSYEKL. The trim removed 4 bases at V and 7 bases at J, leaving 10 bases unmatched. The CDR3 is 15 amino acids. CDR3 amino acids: CASSPSQRRENEQFF. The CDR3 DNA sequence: TGCGCCAGCAGCCCAAGCCAACGGCGGGAGAATGAGCAGTTCTTC.

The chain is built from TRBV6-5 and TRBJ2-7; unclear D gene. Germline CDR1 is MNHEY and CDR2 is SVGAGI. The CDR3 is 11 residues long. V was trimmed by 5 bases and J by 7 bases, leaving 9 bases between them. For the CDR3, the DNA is TGTGCCAGCAGTATAAAGGGAGAGCAGTACTTC. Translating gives CASSIKGEQYF.

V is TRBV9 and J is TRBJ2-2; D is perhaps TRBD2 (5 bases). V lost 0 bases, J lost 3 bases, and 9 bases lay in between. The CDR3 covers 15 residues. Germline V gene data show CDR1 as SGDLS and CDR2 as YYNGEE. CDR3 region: CASSVGGLDTGELFF. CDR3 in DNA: TGTGCCAGCAGCGTAGGAGGGTTAGACACCGGGGAGCTGTTTTTT.

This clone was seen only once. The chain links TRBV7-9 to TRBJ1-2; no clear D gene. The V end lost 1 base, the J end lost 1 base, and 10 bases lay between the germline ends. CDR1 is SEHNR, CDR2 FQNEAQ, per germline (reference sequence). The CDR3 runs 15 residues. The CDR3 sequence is CASSLVNTINYGYTF. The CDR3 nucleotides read TGTGCCAGCAGCTTAGTCAACACAATTAACTATGGCTACACCTTC.